One T cell receptor beta chain is described in this entry. The antigen is undetermined. The data derive from a study of Graves' ophthalmopathy and Graves' hyperthyroidism. For the study at large: Prior to any treatment, peripheral blood was collected at the time of initial diagnosis. Overall study findings and caveats: Detected in blood as well were most expanded thyroid clonotypes with frequency above 0.001.

RNA transcripts yielded amplified TCR beta CDR3 regions. An opening RT-PCR round employed HTBI primers and preceded a second-round multiplex PCR. MiXCR was run by TCRdb on the multiplex PCR reads, yielding one entry per CDR3 protein. The sample holds hundreds of thousands of distinct CDR3 sequences; 22% are singletons and the top ten take about 6.6%. Germline V lookup: CDR1 DFQATT, CDR2 SNEGSKA (reference sequence). This CDR3 has 11 amino acids. Trimming took 8 bases from V and 8 from J, leaving 15 bases between them. The hyperthyroidism patients, aged 18 to 65, had been newly diagnosed, with under 2 months' duration. Exclusion covered patients with other autoimmune diseases or uncontrolled infections (as well as pregnancy or lactation).

V usage is TRBV20-1 and J usage is TRBJ1-2; D is unresolved. This sequence was found in a woman aged 18-29 years with stable Graves' hyperthyroidism. Some clones in this sample may be carry-over from other donors' samples. The sample comprised peripheral blood. Here the CDR3 reads CSTRVTMGYTF. CDR3 DNA sequence: TGCAGTACTCGGGTGACTATGGGCTACACCTTC.